The 5 T cell receptor beta chains in this list originate from one sample, sequenced in a study of T cell clones after liver transplantation. Produced via immunoSEQ multiplex PCR; TCRdb's table is partial and in-frame only. The sample has around 100,000 clones, around 84% seen once; the top ten hold about 2.6%. The sample in question was CD4+ T cells from blood, obtained 47 months after liver transplant. The receptors here all came from a human patient who received a liver transplant. Some T cells here may be from the graft donor.

V and J are TRBV5-1 and TRBJ1-4; D is unclear. In germline, CDR1 is SGHRS, CDR2 YFSETQ. This CDR3 spans 15 amino acids. V dropped 0 bases and J dropped 7 bases, with 13 bases sitting between them. The CDR3 loop is CASSLAATGGEKLFF. CDR3 DNA: TGCGCCAGCAGCTTGGCGGCAACCGGAGGTGAAAAACTGTTTTTT.

With respect to this clone: The same CDR3 is also encoded by other DNA sequences in this sample. The V and J genes are TRBV7-9 and TRBJ1-1; D gene uncertain. The V end lost 6 bases, the J end lost 1 base, and 12 bases lay between the germline ends. This CDR3 has 14 residues. The germline CDR1 and CDR2 sequences are SEHNR and FQNEAQ (reference sequence). CDR3: CASSPDHWNTEAFF. CDR3 coding DNA: TGTGCCAGCAGTCCAGATCACTGGAACACTGAAGCTTTCTTT.

This chain uses TRBV5-1 with TRBJ2-1; D ambiguous. Trimming took 1 base from V and 6 from J, leaving 17 bases between them. The CDR3 totals 16 residues. Looked up from germline, CDR1 is SGHRS and CDR2 is YFSETQ. CDR3 nucleotides: TGCGCCAGCAGCTTGATGGGCCAGGCAATTGGCAATGAGCAGTTCTTC. Protein sequence: CASSLMGQAIGNEQFF.

V and J are TRBV18 and TRBJ1-5, with TRBD1 as a possible D gene (5 bases). The V gene lost 6 bases and the J gene lost 5 bases, with 17 bases spanning the gap. The CDR3 is 15 amino acids. The germline V gene encodes CDR1 KGHSH and CDR2 LQKENI. This CDR3 reads CASSLREGSYQPQHF. The DNA of the CDR3 is TGTGCCAGCTCTCTCAGGGAGGGCTCATATCAGCCCCAGCATTTT.

This rearrangement joins TRBV30 to TRBJ1-1; perhaps TRBD1 as D (5 bases). This CDR3 spans 14 amino acids. Between the trimmed V and J ends, which lost 3 bases and 1 base, there was a span of 12 bases. CDR1 is GTSNPN and CDR2 is SVGIG in the germline V gene (reference sequence). The CDR3 here is CAWRIGTGNTEAFF. CDR3 coding DNA: TGTGCCTGGAGGATCGGGACCGGGAACACTGAAGCTTTCTTT.